A selection of T cell receptor beta chains follows, all from one sample in a study of blood T cell repertoires in COVID-19. Profiling relied on immunoSEQ multiplex PCR, and the TCRdb table lists in-frame clones only, not all of them. The data show approximately 200,000 clones, around 82% seen once. The material sequenced was PBMCs or T cells enriched from blood (not recorded which). The receptors derive from a man between 35 and 55 years old who had recovered from COVID-19. CDR3s include the opening cysteine and the closing phenylalanine or tryptophan. The order of the fields is V gene, D gene, clone size, J gene, CDR3 protein, CDR3 DNA. The D gene is left open where the match is weak. Clone size, where shown, is once, few, many, or a class for clones that have expanded.

V: TRBV7-3
D: TRBD2
size: NA
J: TRBJ2-1
CDR3: CASSLELAGGNEQFF
DNA: TGTGCCAGCAGCTTGGAACTAGCGGGAGGTAACGAGCAGTTCTTC

V: TRBV19
D: TRBD1
size: NA
J: TRBJ1-5
CDR3: CASSETGTAQPQHF
DNA: TGTGCCAGTAGTGAAACCGGGACAGCTCAGCCCCAGCATTTT

V: TRBV24-1
D: TRBD1
size: NA
J: TRBJ2-1
CDR3: CATSETEGQGRSEQFF
DNA: TGTGCCACCAGTGAGACCGAGGGACAGGGAAGGAGTGAGCAGTTCTTC

V: TRBV5-1
D: NA
size: NA
J: TRBJ1-2
CDR3: CASSLDTGYGYTF
DNA: TGCGCCAGCAGCTTGGATACAGGGTATGGCTACACCTTC

V: TRBV27
D: NA
size: NA
J: TRBJ2-7
CDR3: CASRTGSEQYF
DNA: TGTGCCAGCCGAACAGGGAGCGAGCAGTACTTC

V: TRBV29-1
D: TRBD1
size: few
J: TRBJ1-2
CDR3: CSVGQGYGYTF
DNA: TGCAGCGTTGGACAGGGGTATGGCTACACCTTC

V: TRBV9
D: NA
size: NA
J: TRBJ2-1
CDR3: CASSVAGGPHNEQFF
DNA: TGTGCCAGCAGCGTAGCAGGAGGCCCCCACAATGAGCAGTTCTTC

V: TRBV4-3
D: NA
size: NA
J: TRBJ1-4
CDR3: CASSQRLGENEKLFF
DNA: TGCGCCAGCAGCCAAAGGCTTGGGGAGAATGAAAAACTGTTTTTT

V: TRBV5-4
D: NA
size: NA
J: TRBJ1-1
CDR3: CASSLIRGNTEAFF
DNA: TGTGCCAGCAGCTTGATACGGGGGAACACTGAAGCTTTCTTT

V: TRBV4-3
D: NA
size: NA
J: TRBJ1-6
CDR3: CASSQWGVRSPLHF
DNA: TGCGCCAGCAGCCAATGGGGGGTTCGTTCACCCCTCCACTTT

V: TRBV7-2
D: TRBD1
size: NA
J: TRBJ1-1
CDR3: CASSSDRTNTEAFF
DNA: TGTGCCAGCAGCTCGGACAGGACGAACACTGAAGCTTTCTTT

V: TRBV7-3
D: NA
size: NA
J: TRBJ2-3
CDR3: CASSGLGGTDTQYF
DNA: TGTGCCAGCAGCGGCCTAGGGGGCACAGATACGCAGTATTTT

V: TRBV7-3
D: TRBD1
size: once
J: TRBJ2-1
CDR3: CASSSGTGGYNEQFF
DNA: TGTGCCAGCAGCTCTGGGACAGGGGGATACAATGAGCAGTTCTTC

V: TRBV4-1
D: TRBD2
size: NA
J: TRBJ2-5
CDR3: CASSQGGASGRGETQYF
DNA: TGCGCCAGCAGCCAAGGAGGGGCTAGCGGGAGAGGTGAGACCCAGTACTTC

V: TRBV7-9
D: NA
size: NA
J: TRBJ1-5
CDR3: CASSSRGRGYQPQHF
DNA: TGTGCCAGCAGCTCGAGAGGGAGGGGATATCAGCCCCAGCATTTT

V: TRBV5-1
D: NA
size: NA
J: TRBJ2-1
CDR3: CASSLGGGPNEQFF
DNA: TGCGCCAGCAGCTTGGGTGGGGGCCCGAATGAGCAGTTCTTC

V: TRBV4-2
D: NA
size: NA
J: TRBJ2-7
CDR3: CASSRAKLATHEQYF
DNA: TGTGCCAGCAGCCGCGCTAAACTAGCAACTCACGAGCAGTACTTC

V: TRBV6-2/TRBV6-3
D: NA
size: once
J: TRBJ1-4
CDR3: CASSNRPEEKLFF
DNA: TGTGCCAGCAGTAACCGACCGGAGGAAAAACTGTTTTTT

V: TRBV9
D: TRBD1
size: NA
J: TRBJ1-3
CDR3: CASSGRDRARNTIYF
DNA: TGTGCCAGCAGCGGACGGGACAGGGCTAGAAACACCATATATTTT

V: TRBV3-1/TRBV3-2
D: TRBD1
size: once
J: TRBJ1-1
CDR3: CASSQVGGGGGTEAFF
DNA: TGTGCCAGCAGCCAAGTAGGAGGGGGCGGAGGCACTGAAGCTTTCTTT

V: TRBV13
D: NA
size: once
J: TRBJ1-3
CDR3: CASSLASLGGSSGNTIYF
DNA: TGTGCCAGCAGCTTAGCCTCCCTCGGGGGAAGCTCTGGAAACACCATATATTTT

V: TRBV7-9
D: TRBD1
size: NA
J: TRBJ2-2
CDR3: CASSLQGANTGELFF
DNA: TGTGCCAGCAGCTTACAGGGGGCGAACACCGGGGAGCTGTTTTTT

V: TRBV5-6
D: TRBD1
size: NA
J: TRBJ1-4
CDR3: CASSLEEQGGEKLFF
DNA: TGTGCCAGCAGCTTGGAGGAGCAGGGGGGAGAAAAACTGTTTTTT

V: TRBV6-5
D: NA
size: NA
J: TRBJ1-1
CDR3: CASSYGPGWDTEAFF
DNA: TGTGCCAGCAGTTACGGGCCAGGCTGGGACACTGAAGCTTTCTTT

V: TRBV6-5
D: TRBD2
size: NA
J: TRBJ2-3
CDR3: CASSYSGLVLDTQYF
DNA: TGTGCCAGCAGTTACAGTGGACTAGTTTTAGATACGCAGTATTTT

V: TRBV10-3
D: TRBD1
size: once
J: TRBJ2-1
CDR3: CAISDPGQGSDNEQFF
DNA: TGTGCCATCAGTGATCCCGGACAGGGGTCCGACAATGAGCAGTTCTTC

V: TRBV6-5
D: NA
size: NA
J: TRBJ1-5
CDR3: CASSYSGFGDQPQHF
DNA: TGTGCCAGCAGTTACTCCGGATTTGGAGATCAGCCCCAGCATTTT

V: TRBV11-1
D: NA
size: NA
J: TRBJ2-1
CDR3: CASSARRAPVYNEQFF
DNA: TGTGCCAGCAGCGCTCGACGAGCGCCCGTTTACAATGAGCAGTTCTTC

V: TRBV5-4
D: TRBD2
size: few
J: TRBJ2-1
CDR3: CASSPGGLAGVYNEQFF
DNA: TGTGCCAGCAGTCCTGGGGGACTAGCGGGAGTCTACAATGAGCAGTTCTTC